Listed here are 30 T cell receptor beta chains from one sample, sequenced in a study of beta chain features in type 1 diabetes. Expressed TCRB transcripts got sequenced, as all isolated RNA was reverse transcribed. Data came from immunoSEQ multiplex PCR; TCRdb stores just in-frame clones and leaves some out. Altogether roughly 150,000 clones are present, 6.5% to 10% being singletons, with the ten largest covering around 0.56%. Broader study findings: Type 1 diabetes patients had TCRB CDR3s that were shorter (moderately but significantly so) in all four CD4+ subsets.

Their antigens remain unidentified. The sample was central memory CD4+ T cells from blood. Every receptor here comes from a woman between 18 and 29 years old with type 1 diabetes.

The chain combines TRBV4-3 with TRBJ2-7, with D possibly being TRBD1 (6 bases). V was clipped by 4 bases and J by 3 bases, with 13 bases between them. CDR3 size: 14 residues. CDR1 and CDR2 (germline): LGHNA, YSLEER. The CDR3 loop is CASSPTGAIYEQYF. DNA for the CDR3: TGCGCCAGCAGCCCGACAGGAGCTATCTACGAGCAGTACTTC.

V gene TRBV14 combines with J gene TRBJ1-3; D is unclear. The CDR3 totals 15 residues. V lost 0 bases, J lost 5 bases, and 11 bases lay in between. Germline V gene sequence: CDR1 SGHDN, CDR2 FVKESK. CDR3 nucleotides: TGTGCCAGCAGCCAAGAGTGGGCAGCCAGAAACACCATATATTTT. Its protein product is CASSQEWAARNTIYF.

This clone turned up a few times. CDR3 nucleotide sequence: TGTGCCACCACTGGGGCAGTGAACACCGGGGAGCTGTTTTTT. Its protein is CATTGAVNTGELFF. V usage is TRBV19 and J usage is TRBJ2-2; a weak D match, TRBD1 (5 bases). Per the germline V gene, CDR1 is LNHDA and CDR2 is SQIVND (reference sequence). This CDR3 has 14 residues. Trimming removed 10 bases at V and 1 base at J, with 13 bases between.

This clone was detected a few times. The rearrangement links TRBV11-3 to TRBJ2-7, with 9 positions matching TRBD1. The CDR3 length is 13 residues. With 5 bases clipped from V and 11 bases from J, the junction kept 10 bases outside the gene matches. Germline CDR1 SGHNT, CDR2 YENEEA. The CDR3 DNA reads TGTGCCAGCAGCCCATCCCCGAGGACAGGGGAGTACTTC. Translated: CASSPSPRTGEYF.

This clone was seen only a few times. This sample includes further DNA sequences coding for the same CDR3. The chain joins TRBV28 to TRBJ2-3; 7 nucleotides agree with TRBD1. The V and J ends lost 5 bases and 2 bases, in that order; junction bases with no gene match: 1. The CDR3 is 13 amino acids. The germline CDR1 and CDR2 sequences are MDHEN and SYDVKM. CDR3 in amino acids: CASSTGDTDTQYF. CDR3 nucleotides: TGTGCCAGCAGTACAGGGGACACAGATACGCAGTATTTT. Full variable domain (rest looked up from reference TRBV28 and TRBJ2-3): DVKVTQSSRYLVKRTGEKVFLECVQDMDHENMFWYRQDPGLGLRLIYFSYDVKMKEKGDIPEGYSVSREKKERFSLILESASTNQTSMYLCASSTGDTDTQYFGPGTRLTVL.

The chain joins TRBV7-2 to TRBJ2-6; D unresolved. Germline V gene data show CDR1 as SGHTA and CDR2 as FQGNSA. V was shortened by 6 bases and J by 0 bases, with 12 bases between the two germline ends. This CDR3 is built from 16 residues. For the CDR3, the DNA is TGTGCCAGCAGTCCACGGGTTATCTCTGGGGCCAACGTCCTGACTTTC. It is translated as CASSPRVISGANVLTF.

The rearrangement uses TRBV7-2 and TRBJ2-7; 9 bases align to TRBD1. V lost 5 bases, J lost 6 bases, and 11 bases stayed unmatched. Germline loops: CDR1 SGHTA, CDR2 FQGNSA. This CDR3 contains 15 residues. This chain's CDR3 is CASSILQGARGEQYF. The CDR3 DNA reads as TGTGCCAGCAGCATCCTACAGGGGGCGCGGGGCGAGCAGTACTTC.

This clone was detected only a few times. The rearrangement links TRBV4-3 to TRBJ2-7; 9 positions agree with TRBD2. The CDR3 contains 15 residues. V lost 4 bases to trimming and J lost 4 bases; unmatched junction nucleotides: 8. CDR1 LGHNA and CDR2 YSLEER come from the germline V gene. CDR3 residues: CASSLQRGELYEQYF. In DNA, the CDR3 is TGCGCCAGCAGCCTGCAGCGGGGGGAACTTTACGAGCAGTACTTC.

The chain carries TRBV7-9 and TRBJ1-5; 9 bases fit TRBD1. Per germline, CDR1 SEHNR and CDR2 FQNEAQ (reference sequence). The CDR3 runs 13 residues. V gave up 5 bases and J gave up 6 bases; unmatched junction bases: 2. CDR3: CASSMTGGQPQHF. For the CDR3, the DNA is TGTGCCAGCAGCATGACAGGGGGTCAGCCCCAGCATTTT.

The gene calls are TRBV19 and TRBJ2-3; 9 bases agree with TRBD2. This CDR3 is built from 15 residues. Germline V gene lookup returns CDR1 LNHDA and CDR2 SQIVND (reference sequence). V trimming: 10 bases; J trimming: 7 bases; junction bases outside the gene matches: 15. The CDR3 DNA reads as TGTGCCACCGGGATGGGTAGCGGGAGTGGATATACGCAGTATTTT. Translation gives CATGMGSGSGYTQYF.

The table lists this clone with a count of one. The chain is built from TRBV7-9 and TRBJ2-7, with 9 bases lining up with TRBD2. The CDR3 is 16 residues long. Germline V lookup: CDR1 SEHNR, CDR2 FQNEAQ (reference sequence). V shed 5 bases, J shed 4 bases, and the junction held 12 bases outside the gene matches. The CDR3 bases are TGTGCCAGCAGCCCTCTTTCTGGGCGGGGGGGGTACGAGCAGTACTTC. It specifies CASSPLSGRGGYEQYF.

This clone was detected only a few times. The chain couples TRBV2 to TRBJ1-1; 8 bases map to TRBD1. J was trimmed by 3 bases and V by 10 bases; bases with no gene match: 7. Germline-derived CDR1 and CDR2 are SNHLY and FYNNEI. This CDR3 is built from 13 residues. The CDR3 here is CANGQGSDTEAFF. The CDR3 region has the DNA TGTGCCAACGGACAGGGCTCGGACACTGAAGCTTTCTTT.

The chain employs TRBV14 and TRBJ1-2; TRBD1 agrees at 9 bases. Germline V gene sequence: CDR1 SGHDN, CDR2 FVKESK. This CDR3 region has 17 residues. The ends lost 5 bases at V and 6 bases at J; junction bases unmatched: 16. The CDR3 here is CASSNRLPGQGGDGYTF. The CDR3, as DNA: TGTGCCAGCAGCAACCGACTGCCGGGACAGGGAGGGGATGGCTACACCTTC.

The genes are TRBV7-2 and TRBJ2-3, with D tentatively TRBD1 (7 bases). The V and J ends lost 5 bases and 2 bases respectively, with 11 bases between them. Germline loops: CDR1 SGHTA, CDR2 FQGNSA. The CDR3 has 14 residues. In nucleotides, the CDR3 is TGTGCCAGCAGCGCGGGACAGCACACAGATACGCAGTATTTT. Translating gives CASSAGQHTDTQYF. Full variable domain (missing parts from reference TRBV7-2 and TRBJ2-3): GAGVSQSPSNKVTEKGKDVELRCDPISGHTALYWYRQSLGQGLEFLIYFQGNSAPDKSGLPSDRFSAERTGGSVSTLTIQRTQQEDSAVYLCASSAGQHTDTQYFGPGTRLTVL.

V and J are TRBV5-1 and TRBJ2-6; D perhaps matches TRBD2 (6 bases). Germline V gene lookup returns CDR1 SGHRS and CDR2 YFSETQ. The V end lost 0 bases, the J end lost 4 bases, and 11 bases lay between the germline ends. CDR3 size: 16 residues. For the CDR3, the DNA is TGCGCCAGCAGCTTGGTTGGGACTTCAGGGGCCAACGTCCTGACTTTC. Translated, it gives CASSLVGTSGANVLTF.

There are a few counts of this clone. CDR3 amino acids: CASSLQGQGQPQHF. In DNA form, the CDR3 reads TGTGCCAGCAGCTTGCAGGGTCAGGGTCAGCCCCAGCATTTT. The chain links TRBV7-2 to TRBJ1-5, with TRBD1 as a possible D gene (5 bases). V shed 3 bases and J shed 6 bases, with 12 bases lying between them. Germline lookup yields CDR1 SGHTA and CDR2 FQGNSA. The CDR3 covers 14 residues.

The table lists this clone with a few counts. The CDR3 protein is CASSLEGAYEQYF. In DNA, the CDR3 is TGTGCCAGCAGCTTAGAGGGGGCCTACGAGCAGTACTTC. The genes are TRBV7-9 and TRBJ2-7; D possibly corresponds to TRBD1 (6 bases). The CDR3 is 13 amino acids. Trimming removed 1 base from V and 2 bases from J, with 6 bases in between. Germline loops: CDR1 SEHNR, CDR2 FQNEAQ (reference sequence).

The sample holds a few counts of this clone. The chain recombines TRBV14 with TRBJ1-3; 7 bases agree with TRBD1. CDR1 is SGHDN, CDR2 FVKESK, per germline. The CDR3 loop spans 14 amino acids. V gave up 3 bases and J gave up 5 bases; unmatched junction bases: 4. This chain's CDR3 is CASSQVTGRNTIYF. In DNA form, the CDR3 reads TGTGCCAGCAGCCAGGTGACAGGGCGAAACACCATATATTTT.

V gene TRBV19 combines with J gene TRBJ1-5, with 7 bases aligning to TRBD1. Germline V gives CDR1 LNHDA, CDR2 SQIVND (reference sequence). Losses at the gene ends were 1 base for V and 7 bases for J; bases not matched to a gene: 10. This CDR3 is 16 amino acids long. The CDR3 nucleotides are TGTGCCAGTAGTATAGGTTGGGACAGCATGGCCCAGCCCCAGCATTTT. It specifies CASSIGWDSMAQPQHF.

This clone occurred a few times. The CDR3 DNA follows: TGTGCCAGCAGGCGGCACAATGAGCAGTTCTTC. Translation: CASRRHNEQFF. V and J are TRBV7-2 and TRBJ2-1; D is undetermined. Germline CDR1 and CDR2: SGHTA and FQGNSA. CDR3 length equals 11 residues. The V and J ends lost 6 bases and 5 bases respectively, with 5 bases between them.

The chain couples TRBV5-1 to TRBJ1-1; D unresolved. The CDR3 length is 13 residues. The ends were cut back, 2 bases at V and 4 bases at J, with 9 bases in the middle. CDR1 is SGHRS, CDR2 YFSETQ, per germline. CDR3 amino acids: CASSFLGATEAFF. As DNA, the CDR3 is TGCGCCAGCAGCTTTTTAGGAGCCACTGAAGCTTTCTTT.

The rearrangement uses TRBV19 and TRBJ1-1, with 8 bases lining up with TRBD1. In germline, CDR1 is LNHDA, CDR2 SQIVND (reference sequence). V was pared by 4 bases and J by 5 bases, with 6 bases of the junction left unmatched. The CDR3 spans 14 residues. CDR3 sequence reads: CASSSTGGGTEAFF. CDR3 nucleotides: TGTGCCAGTAGTAGCACAGGGGGGGGAACTGAAGCTTTCTTT.

This clone was counted between two and nine times. The chain couples TRBV18 to TRBJ2-1; TRBD1 agrees at 7 bases. With V trimmed by 4 bases and J by 4 bases, 4 bases remained unmatched. In germline, CDR1 is KGHSH, CDR2 LQKENI. The CDR3 is made up of 14 amino acids. The CDR3, as DNA: TGTGCCAGCTCACTATGGGACAGATACAATGAGCAGTTCTTC. Amino acids: CASSLWDRYNEQFF.

This clone was seen more than once but under ten times. The chain has TRBV2 and TRBJ2-7; 9 bases are shared with TRBD1. V was pared by 6 bases and J by 5 bases, with 8 bases of the junction left unmatched. This CDR3 is built from 14 residues. Germline V gives CDR1 SNHLY, CDR2 FYNNEI. CDR3 sequence (DNA): TGTGCCAGCAGGAGACAGGGGGGCTTCGACGAGCAGTACTTC. This codes for CASRRQGGFDEQYF.

This clone was picked up many times. Other DNA sequences from this sample encode an identical CDR3 as well. This chain uses TRBV27 with TRBJ1-1; 9 bases are a match to TRBD1. The germline CDR1 and CDR2 sequences are MNHEY and SMNVEV (reference sequence). V lost 5 bases, J lost 0 bases, and 4 bases stayed unmatched. The CDR3 runs to 15 residues. CDR3: CASSARQGVNTEAFF. The CDR3 nucleotides read TGTGCCAGCAGTGCCCGACAGGGGGTGAACACTGAAGCTTTCTTT.

This clone was detected only a few times. This chain connects TRBV6-5 to TRBJ1-1, with no clear D. From germline, CDR1 is MNHEY and CDR2 SVGAGI. The CDR3 is made up of 11 amino acids. V lost 7 bases to trimming and J lost 8 bases, with 11 bases between them. CDR3 residues: CASNSGREAFF. CDR3 DNA sequence: TGTGCCAGCAATTCAGGCAGGGAAGCTTTCTTT.

The rearrangement joins TRBV20-1 to TRBJ2-7; D is uncertain. CDR3 length equals 11 residues. Germline-derived CDR1 and CDR2 are DFQATT and SNEGSKA (reference sequence). V gave up 2 bases and J gave up 3 bases, with 5 bases separating them. The CDR3 reads CSARQYYEQYF. In nucleotides, the CDR3 is TGCAGTGCTAGACAGTACTACGAGCAGTACTTC.

The J gene is TRBJ2-5, the V gene TRBV5-6; perhaps TRBD2 as D (5 bases). CDR3 length: 16 amino acids. Germline CDR1 and CDR2: SGHDT and YYEEEE. V was pared by 0 bases and J by 5 bases, with 17 bases between. CDR3 coding DNA: TGTGCCAGCAGCTTGGATTGGCAGGTCCGAGGGGAGACCCAGTACTTC. As protein: CASSLDWQVRGETQYF.

This clone turned up a few times. V usage is TRBV11-2 and J usage is TRBJ2-7; D perhaps matches TRBD1 (6 bases). The ends were cut back, 5 bases at V and 6 bases at J, with 11 bases in the middle. There are 12 residues in the CDR3. The germline CDR1 and CDR2 sequences are SGHAT and FQNNGV. CDR3 bases: TGTGCCAGCAGCCAACAGGGCAGCGAGCAGTACTTC. Residues: CASSQQGSEQYF. Supplemented by reference TRBV11-2 and TRBJ2-7, the full variable domain reads EAGVAQSPRYKIIEKRQSVAFWCNPISGHATLYWYQQILGQGPKLLIQFQNNGVVDDSQLPKDRFSAERLKGVDSTLKIQPAKLEDSAVYLCASSQQGSEQYFGPGTRLTVT.

The chain has TRBV29-1 and TRBJ2-1, with a weak D call TRBD2 (6 bases). The CDR3 has 13 amino acids. V was trimmed by 3 bases and J by 7 bases, leaving 13 bases between them. Per the germline V gene, CDR1 is SQVTM and CDR2 is ANQGSEA. The CDR3 reads CSVDPGARNEQFF. CDR3 sequence (DNA): TGCAGCGTTGACCCGGGAGCGCGGAATGAGCAGTTCTTC.